Listed below are T cell receptor beta chains from one sample, sequenced in a study of blood T cell repertoires in COVID-19. Produced via immunoSEQ multiplex PCR; TCRdb's table is partial and in-frame only. Among 150,000 to 200,000 clones listed, around 92% were seen once. Sequencing was carried out using peripheral blood. These receptors were collected from a man aged 30-40 years with COVID-19, enrolled during active disease. The CDR3 runs from the conserved cysteine through the conserved F or W. The D gene is left open where the match is weak. Size tells how often a clone was seen (once, few, many) or the class of an expanded clone, and some rows leave it out.

d_call	v_call	clone_size	j_call	cdr3_nt	cdr3_aa
TRBD2	TRBV25-1	NA	TRBJ2-1	TGTGCCAGCAGTGAATATACCAGCGGGAATAATGAGCAGTTCTTC	CASSEYTSGNNEQFF
NA	TRBV28	NA	TRBJ2-5	TGTGCCAGCAGTTTAGGGCAGACGAAGACCCAGTACTTC	CASSLGQTKTQYF
TRBD1	TRBV7-9	NA	TRBJ2-5	TGTGCCAGCAGCGCGACAGGGGGGGACCCGGAGACCCAGTACTTC	CASSATGGDPETQYF
NA	TRBV6-5	NA	TRBJ1-4	TGTGCCAGCAGTTCCTACAGGGAACATGAAAAACTGTTTTTT	CASSSYREHEKLFF
NA	TRBV6-5	NA	TRBJ1-6	TGTGCCAGCAGACCACAGGGATCCTATAATTCACCCCTCCACTTT	CASRPQGSYNSPLHF
TRBD1	TRBV19	NA	TRBJ1-4	TGTGCCAGTAGCGTAATACAGGGGATAGGAGAAAAACTGTTTTTT	CASSVIQGIGEKLFF
NA	TRBV11-2	NA	TRBJ1-3	TGTGCCAGCAGCTTTAGGAGGGACGTTGAATACTCTGGAAACACCATATATTTT	CASSFRRDVEYSGNTIYF
NA	TRBV5-1	NA	TRBJ1-2	TGCGCCAGCAGCACCGGGGACACTAACTATGGCTACACCTTC	CASSTGDTNYGYTF
NA	TRBV7-9	NA	TRBJ2-4	TGTGCCAGCAGCTTCGGGGTAAACATTCAGTACTTC	CASSFGVNIQYF
NA	TRBV7-9	NA	TRBJ1-1	TGTGCCAGCAGCACAGGGTATAGGGACACTGAAGCTTTCTTT	CASSTGYRDTEAFF
NA	TRBV18	NA	TRBJ2-3	TGTGCCAGCTCACCGGAGAGCACAGATACGCAGTATTTT	CASSPESTDTQYF
NA	TRBV28	once	TRBJ1-3	TGTGCCAGCAGTTTCACAGGGTTAGGCTCCGGAAACACCATATATTTT	CASSFTGLGSGNTIYF
TRBD1	TRBV4-1	NA	TRBJ2-2	TGCGCCAGCAGCCGGACAGGGGGACCAAACACCGGGGAGCTGTTTTTT	CASSRTGGPNTGELFF
NA	TRBV18	NA	TRBJ2-1	TGTGCCAGCTCACCAGAGGAGGGGAGTGAGCAGTTCTTC	CASSPEEGSEQFF
NA	TRBV28	once	TRBJ1-4	TGTGCCAGCAGTTCATCGGACAGCTATGAAAAACTGTTTTTT	CASSSSDSYEKLFF
NA	TRBV6-5	NA	TRBJ1-5	TGTGCCAGCAGTCACAGGGATAGCAATCAGCCCCAGCATTTT	CASSHRDSNQPQHF
TRBD2	TRBV9	NA	TRBJ2-3	TGTGCCAGCAATCCTAGCGGGGGGCGGGGAGATACGCAGTATTTT	CASNPSGGRGDTQYF
TRBD1	TRBV25-1	NA	TRBJ1-3	TGTGCCAGCAGTATGTCAGGGGGCTCCGGAAACACCATATATTTT	CASSMSGGSGNTIYF
NA	TRBV18	NA	TRBJ1-2	TGTGCCAGCTCACCGAGGGCAGACTATGGCTACACCTTC	CASSPRADYGYTF
TRBD1	TRBV3-1/TRBV3-2	NA	TRBJ1-3	TGTGCCAGCAGCCCGATGGACAGGGAGTACTCTGGAAACACCATATATTTT	CASSPMDREYSGNTIYF
NA	TRBV3-1/TRBV3-2	NA	TRBJ1-3	TGTGCCAGCAGCCTAGCTAGGAACACCATATATTTT	CASSLARNTIYF
NA	TRBV7-2	NA	TRBJ1-3	TGTGCCAGCAGCTTAGCGGGGACTCGCTCTGGAAACACCATATATTTT	CASSLAGTRSGNTIYF
NA	TRBV15	NA	TRBJ1-6	TGTGCCACCAGCAGAGAGGGGGGTAATTCACCCCTCCACTTT	CATSREGGNSPLHF
NA	TRBV10-3	few	TRBJ1-4	TGTGCCATCAGTGATGATACAGGGCGGGGGGCAACTAATGAAAAACTGTTTTTT	CAISDDTGRGATNEKLFF
NA	TRBV4-2	NA	TRBJ2-2	TGTGCCAGCAGGATCAACTCGGACACCGGGGAGCTGTTTTTT	CASRINSDTGELFF
TRBD1	TRBV19	NA	TRBJ2-7	TGTGCCAGTAGTATCTCAGGGACAGCTACCTACGAGCAGTACTTC	CASSISGTATYEQYF
TRBD2	TRBV20-1	NA	TRBJ2-1	TGCAGTGCTAGTTCGGGACTAGCGCGAAATGAGCAGTTCTTC	CSASSGLARNEQFF
NA	TRBV9	NA	TRBJ2-7	TGTGCCAGCAGCCTAAAGGACAGTCCCTACTACGAGCAGTACTTC	CASSLKDSPYYEQYF
NA	TRBV5-5	NA	TRBJ1-3	TGTGCCAGCAGTACACAGAGCTCTGGAAACACCATATATTTT	CASSTQSSGNTIYF
TRBD1	TRBV6-5	NA	TRBJ1-5	TGTGCCAGCAGAAAACAGGGGTATAGCAATCAGCCCCAGCATTTT	CASRKQGYSNQPQHF
TRBD1	TRBV25-1	NA	TRBJ2-7	TGTGCCAGCAGTGAACGACAGGGATTTCCTTACGAGCAGTACTTC	CASSERQGFPYEQYF
NA	TRBV10-3	once	TRBJ2-6	TGTGCCATCTCCCCCGGACTCGGGGCCAACGTCCTGACTTTC	CAISPGLGANVLTF
TRBD1	TRBV10-3	NA	TRBJ1-3	TGTGCCAGTACCGGCCCCGGGACAGGGAGAAACACCATATATTTT	CASTGPGTGRNTIYF
NA	TRBV5-6	NA	TRBJ1-5	TGTGCCAGCAGCTTTCGAGGCAGAAGGAATAGCAATCAGCCCCAGCATTTT	CASSFRGRRNSNQPQHF
TRBD1	TRBV24-1	NA	TRBJ1-2	TGTGCCACCAGTGACGGACAGGGTGCTAACTATGGCTACACCTTC	CATSDGQGANYGYTF
NA	TRBV7-3	NA	TRBJ2-7	TGTGCCAGCAGGGCCTGGAAGGTGCGGTCCTACGAGCAGTACTTC	CASRAWKVRSYEQYF
TRBD1	TRBV4-1	NA	TRBJ2-7	TGCGCCAGCAGCCAAGAGGGAGGACAGGGGACCTACGAGCAGTACTTC	CASSQEGGQGTYEQYF
NA	TRBV4-2	NA	TRBJ1-1	TGTGCCAGCAGCCAACCCTTATACAGATCGAACACTGAAGCTTTCTTT	CASSQPLYRSNTEAFF
TRBD1	TRBV5-6	NA	TRBJ1-2	TGTGCCAGCAGCTTGCAGACAGGGAACTATGGCTACACCTTC	CASSLQTGNYGYTF
NA	TRBV7-2	NA	TRBJ2-3	TGTGCCAGCAGCTACAGGGTGGGGGGCACAGATACGCAGTATTTT	CASSYRVGGTDTQYF
NA	TRBV27	NA	TRBJ1-2	TGTGCCAGCAGGGGGGGAACGGGCGGTGGTAACTATGGCTACACCTTC	CASRGGTGGGNYGYTF
TRBD1	TRBV4-3	NA	TRBJ1-2	TGCGCCAGCAGCCAAGACGGACAGGGGGCTAATGGCTACACCTTC	CASSQDGQGANGYTF
TRBD1	TRBV29-1	NA	TRBJ1-2	TGCAGCGTTGTGACAGGGGATGGCTACACCTTC	CSVVTGDGYTF
NA	TRBV12-5	NA	TRBJ2-6	TGTGCTAGTGGCCTCGGACTGGCTGGGGCCAACGTCCTGACTTTC	CASGLGLAGANVLTF
TRBD1	TRBV5-1	NA	TRBJ1-1	TGCGCCAGCACCAGACAGGGGGCGTCGGAAGCTTTCTTT	CASTRQGASEAFF
NA	TRBV5-6	NA	TRBJ1-5	TGTGCCAGCAGCTTGGGCGGGGACAATCAGCCCCAGCATTTT	CASSLGGDNQPQHF
NA	TRBV4-3	NA	TRBJ1-2	TGCGCCAGCAGCCAAGATCTTTGGCAGGTAAACTATGGCTACACCTTC	CASSQDLWQVNYGYTF
TRBD2	TRBV19	NA	TRBJ2-7	TGTGCCAGTAGTATCGAGCGGGACTACGAGCAGTACTTC	CASSIERDYEQYF
TRBD1	TRBV7-2	NA	TRBJ1-2	TGTGCCAGCAGCACACCCCGAGGGGGACAGGAGAACTATGGCTACACCTTC	CASSTPRGGQENYGYTF
TRBD1	TRBV7-2	NA	TRBJ2-2	TGTGCCAGCAGCACGGGACAGGGGTTCACCGGGGAGCTGTTTTTT	CASSTGQGFTGELFF
NA	TRBV6-5	NA	TRBJ1-2	TGTGCCAGCAGCCTTCGGGAGGGTAGGGAGGATGGCTACACCTTC	CASSLREGREDGYTF
TRBD1	TRBV12-3/TRBV12-4	NA	TRBJ1-1	TGTGCCAGCAGAAAACAGGGGGTTACTGAAGCTTTCTTT	CASRKQGVTEAFF
NA	TRBV15	NA	TRBJ1-1	TGTGCCACCGGATACAGGGCCCCTGCCACTGAAGCTTTCTTT	CATGYRAPATEAFF
NA	TRBV7-9	NA	TRBJ1-5	TGTGCCAGCAGCTTTTCCGAGAGCAATCAGCCCCAGCATTTT	CASSFSESNQPQHF
NA	TRBV19	NA	TRBJ2-3	TGTGCCAGTAGTTGGGAGGCCCCAGATACGCAGTATTTT	CASSWEAPDTQYF
TRBD2	TRBV9	once	TRBJ2-1	TGTGCCAGCAGCGTAGGTAGCGGGGGTTCCTACAATGAGCAGTTCTTC	CASSVGSGGSYNEQFF